This T cell receptor beta chain was captured in a study of blood T cell repertoires in COVID-19. Turning to the study itself: The samples span acute and convalescent COVID-19 from the United States, Italy and Spain. The cDNA or gDNA used as material had been derived from T cells, B-cell-depleted T cells, or PBMCs.

In the source study's methods: Reference gene primer amplification in the assay estimated nucleated cell counts. Only in-frame clones appear in the TCRdb table, and some are missing; sequencing was by immunoSEQ multiplex PCR. The DNA gave D and trimming, while V, J and clone size come from that table. The sample yields over 150,000 clones, approximately 91% seen once. The CDR3 loop spans 16 amino acids. V shed 4 bases, J shed 10 bases, and the junction held 8 bases outside the gene matches. CDR1 and CDR2 (germline): MGHRA, YSYEKL. The rearrangement links TRBV4-1 to TRBJ1-6; 12 bases align to TRBD1. Sequenced material: peripheral blood. The origin of this receptor is a man between 18 and 35 years old with acute or convalescent COVID-19. The chain's CDR3 is CASSRGDRGQGSPLHF. In DNA form, the CDR3 reads TGCGCCAGCAGCCGGGGGGACAGGGGGCAGGGATCACCCCTCCACTTT.